This T cell receptor (beta chain) was captured by sequencing in a study of cytomegalovirus exposure and HLA in healthy donors. Donors were nominally healthy when sampled, though unrecorded immune exposures were likely. This clone was detected only a few times. Its specificity is unknown. The PCR had 60 Vbeta and 13 Jbeta primers. Sequenced by immunoSEQ multiplex PCR; TCRdb stores in-frame clones only, minus some. This sample carries roughly 160,000 clones, approximately 75% of them seen once, and the ten largest clones take more than 1.3%. This CDR3 has 14 residues. V was pared by 6 bases and J by 7 bases, with 6 bases of the junction left unmatched. In germline, CDR1 is SNHLY, CDR2 FYNNEI. Findings and caveats of the study: A later analysis found TCR association rates differed by HLA locus, highest for DRB1 and lowest for HLA-C. It was approximately 160 TCR beta chains that were listed as cytomegalovirus-associated.

Sequenced input: PBMCs. The chain carries TRBV2 and TRBJ1-6; 7 nucleotides line up with TRBD1. This receptor was obtained from a girl aged 5 to 17 in good health and CMV-seronegative. CDR3 nucleotide sequence: TGTGCCAGCAGCGGACAGGCGATCAATTCACCCCTCCACTTT. It yields the protein CASSGQAINSPLHF.